These T cell receptor beta chains were read from a single sample in a study of control samples from healthy donors and cancer patients. This table comes from immunoSEQ multiplex PCR, and its TCRdb copy is limited to in-frame clones, with some not included. The repertoire holds about 150,000 clones, with more than 85% as singletons. Material for sequencing was blood. Receptor source: a man between 18 and 29 years old in good health. The CDR3 runs from the conserved cysteine through the conserved F or W. A D gene is named only where the DNA matches it firmly. The size field is filled for only some rows; it gives once, few, many or a size class.

cdr3_aa	cdr3_nt	v_call	j_call	clone_size	d_call
CASSRLPQGAHEQFF	TGCGCCAGCAGCCGTCTGCCACAGGGGGCCCATGAGCAGTTCTTC	TRBV4-1	TRBJ2-1	.	TRBD1
CASSPARRGYTF	TGTGCCAGCAGCCCCGCTAGACGGGGCTACACCTTC	TRBV6-2/TRBV6-3	TRBJ1-2	.	.
CASSYAGAGNNSPLHF	TGTGCCAGCAGTTACGCGGGGGCCGGGAATAATTCACCCCTCCACTTT	TRBV6-2/TRBV6-3	TRBJ1-6	.	.
CASSPGQGGNTEAFF	TGTGCCAGCAGCCCGGGACAAGGGGGGAACACTGAAGCTTTCTTT	TRBV2	TRBJ1-1	.	.
CASSEFPGGMGTEAFF	TGTGCCAGCAGTGAATTTCCAGGGGGCATGGGCACTGAAGCTTTCTTT	TRBV6-1	TRBJ1-1	.	TRBD1
CASSTFRGLAGGPPIQETQYF	TGTGCCAGCAGCACATTTAGAGGACTAGCGGGAGGACCCCCCATCCAAGAGACCCAGTACTTC	TRBV21-1	TRBJ2-5	once	.
CATSRIETGGKYEQYF	TGTGCCACCAGCAGAATCGAGACAGGGGGCAAGTACGAGCAGTACTTC	TRBV15	TRBJ2-7	few	TRBD1
CASSLLSLPLGGETQYF	TGTGCCAGCAGCTTGCTTTCCCTCCCGTTAGGAGGAGAGACCCAGTACTTC	TRBV7-6	TRBJ2-5	.	.
CASRALGELFF	TGTGCCAGCAGGGCCCTTGGGGAGCTGTTTTTT	TRBV7-3	TRBJ2-2	many	.
CASSQDTRLLSGNTIYF	TGCGCCAGCAGCCAAGATACGCGGCTCCTCTCTGGAAACACCATATATTTT	TRBV4-1	TRBJ1-3	few	.
CASSSGQGPSYEQYF	TGTGCTAGCAGCTCTGGACAGGGACCTTCCTACGAGCAGTACTTC	TRBV7-7	TRBJ2-7	.	TRBD1
CASSQAGGAYEQYF	TGTGCCAGCAGCCAAGCAGGGGGCGCTTACGAGCAGTACTTC	TRBV3-1/TRBV3-2	TRBJ2-7	.	TRBD1
CATSEPGLAGVGGANVLTF	TGTGCCACCAGTGAACCCGGACTAGCGGGAGTAGGTGGGGCCAACGTCCTGACTTTC	TRBV24-1	TRBJ2-6	.	TRBD2
CATSRVRGTEAFF	TGTGCCACCAGCAGAGTCCGAGGCACTGAAGCTTTCTTT	TRBV15	TRBJ1-1	.	.
CASSVRTGELFF	TGTGCCAGCAGCGTAAGAACCGGGGAGCTGTTTTTT	TRBV9	TRBJ2-2	.	.
CASIGDPYMNTEAFF	TGTGCCAGTATAGGGGACCCCTACATGAACACTGAAGCTTTCTTT	TRBV19	TRBJ1-1	.	.
CASSVGLGASTIYGYTF	TGTGCCAGCAGCGTAGGTCTGGGAGCCTCCACAATTTATGGCTACACCTTC	TRBV9	TRBJ1-2	once	.
CASSQGVWLAGGEQYF	TGTGCCAGCAGCCAGGGCGTGTGGCTAGCGGGGGGTGAGCAGTACTTC	TRBV7-2	TRBJ2-7	.	TRBD2
CASGLGQWGQPQHF	TGTGCTAGTGGTTTGGGTCAATGGGGACAGCCCCAGCATTTT	TRBV12-5	TRBJ1-5	.	.
CASRVPRGEQYF	TGTGCCAGCAGAGTACCTAGGGGCGAGCAGTACTTC	TRBV12-3/TRBV12-4	TRBJ2-7	.	.
CASSEETGYTEAFF	TGCGCCAGCAGTGAAGAGACAGGTTACACTGAAGCTTTCTTT	TRBV10-2	TRBJ1-1	.	.
CASSEATQGPQHF	TGTGCCAGCAGTGAGGCTACCCAAGGGCCCCAGCATTTT	TRBV25-1	TRBJ1-5	.	.
CASSMGAARYEQYF	TGTGCCAGCAGCATGGGTGCAGCCCGCTACGAGCAGTACTTC	TRBV5-6	TRBJ2-7	.	.
CASSFRQPQHF	TGTGCCAGCAGTTTTCGTCAGCCCCAGCATTTT	TRBV28	TRBJ1-5	once	.
CASSQSTAYEQYF	TGCGCCAGCAGCCAATCGACAGCCTACGAGCAGTACTTC	TRBV4-1	TRBJ2-7	.	.
CASGTSGGTDTQYF	TGTGCCAGCGGTACTAGCGGCGGCACAGATACGCAGTATTTT	TRBV7-9	TRBJ2-3	.	TRBD2
CASVGADSPLHF	TGTGCCAGTGTGGGGGCTGATTCACCCCTCCACTTT	TRBV28	TRBJ1-6	.	.
CASRLGASNLINYGYTF	TGTGCCAGCAGGCTCGGAGCATCGAACCTAATAAACTATGGCTACACCTTC	TRBV28	TRBJ1-2	.	.
CASSQGFEEQFF	TGTGCCAGCTCACAGGGGTTTGAGGAGCAGTTCTTC	TRBV18	TRBJ2-1	once	.
CASSLGSTGSGFRVRGYNEQFF	TGTGCCAGCAGTTTAGGTAGCACCGGCTCCGGGTTCCGGGTCCGGGGTTACAATGAGCAGTTCTTC	TRBV28	TRBJ2-1	.	.
CASSPGGAREIADTQYF	TGTGCCAGCAGTCCCGGTGGGGCGCGGGAGATTGCAGATACGCAGTATTTT	TRBV27	TRBJ2-3	.	TRBD2
CASSPRELDEKLFF	TGTGCCAGCAGCCCCCGGGAGCTAGATGAAAAACTGTTTTTT	TRBV3-1/TRBV3-2	TRBJ1-4	once	.
CACDRLNTEAFF	TGTGCCTGCGACAGGTTGAACACTGAAGCTTTCTTT	TRBV30	TRBJ1-1	.	.
CASSQRRDQPQHF	TGCGCCAGCAGCCAACGTAGGGACCAGCCCCAGCATTTT	TRBV4-1	TRBJ1-5	few	.
CASSTSGTNTEAFF	TGTGCCAGTAGTACCTCCGGGACGAACACTGAAGCTTTCTTT	TRBV19	TRBJ1-1	.	.
CASSPPRTGLGGEQYF	TGTGCCAGCAGTCCCCCCAGGACAGGGCTCGGGGGCGAGCAGTACTTC	TRBV28	TRBJ2-7	.	TRBD1
CATSPSRGLPRDSQYF	TGTGCCACCAGCCCCAGCAGGGGGCTCCCTCGGGATTCGCAGTATTTT	TRBV15	TRBJ2-3	.	TRBD1
CASSPLNEKLFF	TGTGCCAGCAGCCCTCTTAATGAAAAACTGTTTTTT	TRBV7-9	TRBJ1-4	.	.
CASSGGGVSEQFF	TGCGCCAGCAGTGGAGGGGGGGTGAGTGAGCAGTTCTTC	TRBV10-1	TRBJ2-1	.	.
CASRYTGVMQETQYF	TGTGCCAGCAGGTACACAGGGGTCATGCAAGAGACCCAGTACTTC	TRBV6-6	TRBJ2-5	once	TRBD1
CASSVQTGVGQPQHF	TGTGCCAGCAGTGTCCAGACAGGGGTTGGTCAGCCCCAGCATTTT	TRBV2	TRBJ1-5	once	TRBD1
CASSQEQGAYNEQFF	TGCGCCAGCAGCCAAGAACAGGGTGCCTACAATGAGCAGTTCTTC	TRBV4-3	TRBJ2-1	.	.
CASSPRLGLARGTDTQYF	TGTGCCAGCAGCCCCCGTCTGGGACTAGCGAGGGGCACAGATACGCAGTATTTT	TRBV9	TRBJ2-3	.	TRBD2
CASSLGDRPNEKLFF	TGTGCCAGCAGCTTAGGGGACAGGCCCAATGAAAAACTGTTTTTT	TRBV7-6	TRBJ1-4	.	TRBD1
CASSPTGRTYNEQFF	TGTGCCAGCAGCCCGACGGGGCGAACCTACAATGAGCAGTTCTTC	TRBV9	TRBJ2-1	.	.
CASSIGPSYAGNTIYF	TGTGCCAGTAGTATCGGACCTTCTTATGCTGGAAACACCATATATTTT	TRBV19	TRBJ1-3	.	.
CASRQDGYNEQFF	TGTGCCAGTAGACAGGACGGCTACAATGAGCAGTTCTTC	TRBV2	TRBJ2-1	once	.
CASSVNSRDRGRHGYTF	TGTGCCAGCAGCGTAAATAGTAGGGACAGGGGGCGTCATGGCTACACCTTC	TRBV9	TRBJ1-2	.	TRBD1
CASSLFRYEQYF	TGTGCCAGCAGTTTATTCCGCTACGAGCAGTACTTC	TRBV12-3/TRBV12-4	TRBJ2-7	.	.
CASSVGDEQFF	TGTGCCAGCAGCGTCGGGGATGAGCAGTTCTTC	TRBV9	TRBJ2-1	once	.
CASSPGTGRGTYEQYF	TGTGCCAGCAGTCCAGGGACAGGGAGGGGCACCTACGAGCAGTACTTC	TRBV27	TRBJ2-7	.	TRBD1
CASSLTGTGNYGYTF	TGTGCCAGCAGCCTAACCGGGACAGGAAACTATGGCTACACCTTC	TRBV6-5	TRBJ1-2	.	TRBD1
CASSLGTGRYEQYF	TGTGCCAGCAGCCTCGGGACAGGGAGGTACGAGCAGTACTTC	TRBV7-8	TRBJ2-7	.	TRBD1